These 8 T cell receptor beta chains came from one sample sequenced in a study of CD8+CD57+ T cells in acquired aplastic anemia (dated by TCRdb to 2016 to 2018). Expansion of CD8+CD57+ cells had been shown by flow cytometry in the patients chosen for sequencing. Sequenced on an Illumina HiSeq 2000. Genomic DNA served as template for TCR beta VDJ combination and CDR3 sequence profiling. Using fastp at Q25 and MiXCR, TCRdb reprocessed the public reads and kept productive beta chains. All rows with the same CDR3 protein become a single entry with the most common DNA and genes. The sample includes about 200,000 distinct CDR3 sequences, with 50% to 70% observed a single time. Clones ranked in the top ten supply roughly 50% of the sample. Input material: sorted CD4+, CD8+, or CD8+CD57+ T cells (not recorded which) from PBMCs. These receptors all stem from a human donor with aplastic anemia.

The chain is built from TRBV5-1 and TRBJ2-3; 8 nucleotides align to TRBD2. Germline CDR1 reads SGHRS; CDR2 reads YFSETQ. Losses at the gene ends were 1 base for V and 3 bases for J; bases not matched to a gene: 1. The CDR3 length is 14 residues. CDR3 in DNA: TGCGCCAGCAGCTTGACTAGCGGAACAGATACGCAGTATTTT. Translation: CASSLTSGTDTQYF.

V and J are TRBV19 and TRBJ1-1; TRBD1 might be the D (6 bases). V lost 6 bases and J lost 2, with 13 bases in between. The CDR3 loop spans 14 amino acids. CDR1 is LNHDA, CDR2 SQIVND, per germline (reference sequence). The CDR3 DNA sequence: TGTGCCAGTAGGCGGGGGGCCTACAACACTGAAGCTTTCTTT. This encodes CASRRGAYNTEAFF.

The J gene is TRBJ2-3, the V gene TRBV5-1; D is undetermined. Per germline, CDR1 SGHRS and CDR2 YFSETQ. Trimming cost V 4 bases and J 0 bases, with 12 bases left between them. The CDR3 runs 15 residues. The CDR3 nucleotides read TGCGCCAGCAGCGAGGCACCCCCTAGCACAGATACGCAGTATTTT. It encodes CASSEAPPSTDTQYF.

The CDR3 protein is CASSPDGAGGRSQYF. The CDR3 DNA sequence: TGTGCCAGCAGCCCCGACGGAGCGGGGGGCCGCTCCCAGTACTTC. V and J are TRBV5-6 and TRBJ2-5, with TRBD2 identical over 9 bases. CDR1 is SGHDT, CDR2 YYEEEE, per germline. With V trimmed by 4 bases and J by 9 bases, 13 bases remained unmatched. CDR3 size: 15 residues.

About this clonotype itself: In this CDR3 the conserved last residue, phenylalanine or tryptophan, is missing, so a read error is likely. V gene TRBV7-2 combines with J gene TRBJ2-7; D unresolved. The germline V gene encodes CDR1 SGHTA and CDR2 FQGNSA. CDR3 length equals 12 residues. The CDR3 loop reads CASSLSTYGQYL. CDR3 DNA sequence: TGTGCCAGCAGCTTAAGTACGTACGGGCAGTACCTC.

The gene calls are TRBV20-1 and TRBJ2-7; no clear D gene. The V end was cut by 6 bases, the J end by 6 bases, with 18 bases between. The CDR3 consists of 13 residues. The germline V gene has CDR1 DFQATT and CDR2 SNEGSKA (reference sequence). The CDR3 DNA sequence: TGCAGTGCCTCGGAGATACCTGGTATCGAGCAGTACTTC. Its protein is CSASEIPGIEQYF.

The chain uses TRBV6-2 or TRBV6-3 and TRBJ1-2; D remains unclear. The CDR3 is 11 amino acids. Per the germline V gene, CDR1 is MNHEY and CDR2 is SVGEGT. Trimming took 2 bases from V and 11 from J, leaving 9 bases between them. The CDR3 DNA is TGTGCCAGCAGTTACCCCACGGGGTACACCTTC. Its protein product is CASSYPTGYTF.

The chain combines TRBV5-1 with TRBJ2-1, with 7 bases lining up with TRBD2. The CDR3 totals 16 residues. From germline, CDR1 is SGHRS and CDR2 YFSETQ. The V gene end was trimmed by 0 bases and the J gene end by 12 bases; junction bases not matched to a gene: 15. DNA for the CDR3: TGCGCCAGCAGCTTGGCCACAGCGGGGTACACAGATACGCAGTTCTTC. Its translation: CASSLATAGYTDTQFF.